These T cell receptor beta chains were read from a single sample in a study of human T cells and chemical hapten exposure. Via MiXCR, TCRdb re-called the reads, giving one row per CDR3 protein. Found here are 120,000 or so distinct CDR3 sequences, over 7.5% of them singletons; the top ten hold around 1.5%. Sequencing was done on a sample of whole blood. These receptors were taken from a human donor in good health. Some clones in this sample may be carry-over from other donors' samples. The CDR3 runs from the conserved cysteine through the conserved F or W. The D gene is left open where the match is weak. Clone size is stated in some rows and not others, as once, few, many or a class when expanded.

clone_size,j_call,v_call,d_call,cdr3_aa,cdr3_nt
many,TRBJ1-2,TRBV4-1,TRBD1,CASSHSGQGYGYTF,TGCGCCAGCAGCCATTCGGGACAGGGCTATGGCTACACCTTC
few,TRBJ2-7,TRBV19,TRBD2,CASNDGGAEQYF,TGTGCCAGTAACGACGGGGGGGCCGAGCAGTACTTC
-,TRBJ2-2,TRBV7-3,TRBD1,CASSPDRTNTGELFF,TGTGCCAGCAGTCCGGACAGGACGAACACCGGGGAGCTGTTTTTT
-,TRBJ1-1,TRBV18,-,CASSPRHPGEGTEAFF,TGTGCCAGCTCACCAAGGCATCCGGGGGAGGGCACTGAAGCTTTCTTT
many,TRBJ1-5,TRBV12-3/TRBV12-4,TRBD1,CASSSGTVEGAGGQPQHF,TGTGCCAGCAGTTCCGGGACAGTGGAGGGGGCCGGGGGGCAGCCCCAGCATTTT
many,TRBJ2-2,TRBV12-3/TRBV12-4,TRBD1,CASRPGQGNTGELFF,TGTGCCAGCAGACCGGGACAGGGCAACACCGGGGAGCTGTTTTTT
many,TRBJ1-1,TRBV7-2,-,CASSTRGLSTEAFF,TGTGCCAGCAGCACCCGAGGTCTGAGCACTGAAGCTTTCTTT
many,TRBJ1-5,TRBV6-2/TRBV6-3,-,CASSYYGGASNQPQHF,TGTGCCAGCAGTTACTATGGAGGGGCGAGCAATCAGCCCCAGCATTTT
few,TRBJ1-1,TRBV18,-,CASSPPQGNTEAFF,TGTGCCAGCTCCCCGCCTCAGGGGAACACTGAAGCTTTCTTT
-,TRBJ2-7,TRBV6-5,-,CASTHLYEQYF,TGTGCCAGCACACATCTCTACGAGCAGTACTTC
-,TRBJ2-4,TRBV7-9,TRBD1,CASSPGTEESKNIQYF,TGTGCCAGCAGCCCCGGGACAGAGGAGTCCAAAAACATTCAGTACTTC
many,TRBJ1-2,TRBV12-3/TRBV12-4,-,CASSLLGGPGDTF,TGTGCCAGCAGTTTACTGGGGGGACCCGGGGACACCTTC
-,TRBJ2-7,TRBV5-1,TRBD1,CASSVDRDRGLPFEQYF,TGCGCCAGCAGCGTAGACCGGGACAGGGGACTCCCCTTCGAGCAGTACTTC
few,TRBJ2-7,TRBV4-3,TRBD1,CASSQDWRTGGRSYEQYF,TGCGCCAGCAGCCAAGATTGGCGGACAGGCGGCCGGTCCTACGAGCAGTACTTC